This passage covers 16 T cell receptor beta chains from one sample sequenced in a study of T cells after yellow fever vaccination. TCRdb re-called the 5' RACE reads through MiXCR, storing one row per CDR3 protein. The sample includes 200,000 to 300,000 distinct CDR3 sequences, roughly 3.5% of them seen just once. The sample was PBMCs, taken 15 days after the yellow fever booster vaccination. The receptors were gathered from a man between 18 and 29 years old who received the YFV17D yellow fever vaccine.

In its sample, this clonotype was seen many times. This CDR3 is CATSDFRGRGEQFF. The CDR3 DNA is TGTGCCACCAGTGATTTCAGGGGAAGGGGTGAGCAGTTCTTC. This chain joins TRBV24-1 and TRBJ2-1; perhaps TRBD1 as D (6 bases). This CDR3 has 14 residues. Germline loops: CDR1 KGHDR, CDR2 SFDVKD. V dropped 1 base and J dropped 9 bases, with 12 bases sitting between them.

This clonotype was detected a few times. The CDR3 reads CATSRDRLGNQPQHF. The CDR3 DNA is TGTGCCACCAGCAGAGATCGTTTGGGAAATCAGCCCCAGCATTTT. This chain uses TRBV15 with TRBJ1-5; D gene uncertain. The V end lost 0 bases, the J end lost 4 bases, and 10 bases lay between the germline ends. The germline V gene encodes CDR1 LNHNV and CDR2 YYDKDF (reference sequence). The CDR3 is made up of 15 amino acids.

This clonotype was found many times. The chain is built from TRBV27 and TRBJ1-2; the D gene is possibly TRBD1 (6 bases). Trimming pared 5 bases from V and 4 bases from J, leaving 14 bases between. Germline lookup yields CDR1 MNHEY and CDR2 SMNVEV (reference sequence). This CDR3 has 14 residues. The CDR3 coding sequence is TGTGCCAGCAGTCCACAGGGTCGAAGCTATGGCTACACCTTC. This sequence encodes CASSPQGRSYGYTF.

In this sample, this clonotype turned up many times. The chain employs TRBV7-2 and TRBJ1-3; D gene unclear. The CDR3 covers 12 residues. The ends were cut back, 2 bases at V and 4 bases at J, with 3 bases in the middle. Germline loops: CDR1 SGHTA, CDR2 FQGNSA. For the CDR3, the DNA is TGTGCCAGCAGCTTACCCGGAAACACCATATATTTT. It encodes CASSLPGNTIYF.

This clonotype has ten or more counts. The rearrangement uses TRBV7-9 and TRBJ2-7; D is undetermined. The CDR3 is made up of 12 amino acids. With 4 bases removed from V and 6 bases from J, the gap between germline ends came to 10 bases. Germline V CDR1 and CDR2: SEHNR, FQNEAQ (reference sequence). CDR3 sequence reads: CASSWASGEQYV. CDR3 DNA: TGTGCCAGCAGCTGGGCGTCGGGCGAGCAGTACGTC.

This clonotype has at least ten counts. This rearrangement joins TRBV6-5 to TRBJ1-3, with 8 bases lining up with TRBD1. Trimming removed 10 bases from V and 4 bases from J; junction bases left unmatched: 9. The V gene's germline CDR1 is MNHEY and CDR2 SVGAGI. This CDR3 has 14 amino acids. In nucleotides, the CDR3 is TGTGCCACCTTTTCAGGGGGCGCAGGAAACACCATATATTTT. Its protein is CATFSGGAGNTIYF.

As concerns this clonotype: It may be a read error: a sequence one base away is much more abundant. The J gene is TRBJ2-3, the V gene TRBV7-9; 10 bases match TRBD1. The V and J ends lost 8 bases and 6 bases, in that order; junction bases with no gene match: 11. Germline V lookup: CDR1 SEHNR, CDR2 FQNEAQ (reference sequence). This CDR3 comprises 15 residues. The chain's CDR3 is CASCQTWGQGDTQYF. CDR3 sequence (DNA): TGTGCCAGCTGCCAGACGTGGGGACAGGGGGATACGCAGTATTTT.

Many counts were recorded for this clonotype. The V gene is TRBV7-2, the J gene TRBJ2-1; D may be TRBD1 (5 bases). Per germline, CDR1 SGHTA and CDR2 FQGNSA. With 1 base removed from V and 7 bases from J, the gap between germline ends came to 14 bases. The CDR3 extends over 15 amino acids. The CDR3: CASSLGQGVGNEQFF. CDR3 DNA sequence: TGTGCCAGCAGCTTAGGGCAGGGTGTGGGGAATGAGCAGTTCTTC.

This clonotype was detected ten times or more. This chain joins TRBV4-3 and TRBJ1-6, with a possible D match to TRBD1 (6 bases). The CDR3 is 15 amino acids. Deletions cut 0 bases from V and 7 bases from J, with 10 bases between. Germline V gene lookup returns CDR1 LGHNA and CDR2 YSLEER. The CDR3: CASSQDGGGNSPLHF. The CDR3 coding sequence is TGCGCCAGCAGCCAAGATGGGGGCGGAAATTCACCCCTCCACTTT.

The chain is built from TRBV10-3 and TRBJ1-5, with D tentatively TRBD1 (5 bases). Germline V gene sequence: CDR1 ENHRY, CDR2 SYGVKD. V lost 0 bases, J lost 1 base, and 13 bases lay in between. The CDR3 length is 17 residues. This CDR3 reads CAISESNSGPSNQPQHF. Written as DNA, the CDR3 is TGTGCCATCAGTGAGTCGAATTCGGGGCCCAGCAATCAGCCCCAGCATTTT.

This clonotype was seen many times. The CDR3 bases are TGTGCCAGCAGTACCCCAGGGCGTTCGCAAGATACGCAGTATTTT. It is translated as CASSTPGRSQDTQYF. The V gene is TRBV2, the J gene TRBJ2-3, with D possibly TRBD1 on 5 matching bases. CDR3 size: 15 residues. The germline CDR1 and CDR2 sequences are SNHLY and FYNNEI. V was shortened by 5 bases and J by 5 bases, with 17 bases between the two germline ends. Complete variable domain (other parts from reference TRBV2 and TRBJ2-3): EPEVTQTPSHQVTQMGQEVILRCVPISNHLYFYWYRQILGQKVEFLVSFYNNEISEKSEIFDDQFSVERPDGSNFTLKIRSTKLEDSAMYFCASSTPGRSQDTQYFGPGTRLTVL.

This clonotype was observed at least ten times. V and J are TRBV19 and TRBJ2-1, with 9 bases fitting TRBD1. The CDR3 runs 15 residues. Germline V CDR1 and CDR2: LNHDA, SQIVND (reference sequence). Losses at the gene ends were 6 bases for V and 6 bases for J; bases not matched to a gene: 9. Written as DNA, the CDR3 is TGTGCCAGTAGGCCCGGGGACAGGGATTCCAATGAGCAGTTCTTC. This encodes CASRPGDRDSNEQFF.

In this sample, this clonotype turned up many times. This rearrangement joins TRBV18 to TRBJ1-1; no firm D call. The CDR3 spans 12 residues. Trimming took off 3 bases at V and 8 bases at J, with 10 bases between the two ends. The germline V gene has CDR1 KGHSH and CDR2 LQKENI. The CDR3 sequence: CASSPGVLEAFF. The CDR3 nucleotides read TGTGCCAGCTCACCTGGGGTTTTAGAAGCTTTCTTT. The full variable domain, completed using reference TRBV18 and TRBJ1-1, is NAGVMQNPRHLVRRRGQEARLRCSPMKGHSHVYWYRQLPEEGLKFMVYLQKENIIDESGMPKERFSAEFPKEGPSILRIQQVVRGDSAAYFCASSPGVLEAFFGQGTRLTVV.

This clonotype appeared many times. At one of its ends the junction is not consistent with the germline gene, which may arise from a read error. J is TRBJ2-4 and V is TRBV14; the D call may be TRBD1 or TRBD2 (6 bases each). This CDR3 region has 13 residues. Per the germline V gene, CDR1 is SGHDN and CDR2 is FVKESK. CDR3 DNA sequence: TGTGCCAGCAGCCAAGATCTCGGGGGACAACGTAACTTC. Amino acid sequence: CASSQDLGGQRNF.

This clonotype appeared many times. The gene calls are TRBV5-1 and TRBJ2-1, with a possible D match to TRBD1 (7 bases). Germline CDR1 and CDR2: SGHRS and YFSETQ. V was clipped by 3 bases and J by 9 bases, with 22 bases between them. The CDR3 totals 16 residues. The CDR3 coding sequence is TGCGCCAGCAGCTCCGAACCGGGCGGGACAGTCAGTGAGCAGTTCTTC. Translating gives CASSSEPGGTVSEQFF.

This clonotype was counted ten times or more. The chain is built from TRBV20-1 and TRBJ1-5; D might be TRBD1 (5 bases). Trimming removed 3 bases at V and 9 bases at J, with 21 bases between. CDR1 is DFQATT and CDR2 is SNEGSKA in the germline V gene (reference sequence). The CDR3 consists of 15 residues. The chain's CDR3 is CSARSPGLQNGPQHF. CDR3 in DNA: TGCAGTGCTAGGAGCCCGGGACTCCAGAACGGGCCCCAGCATTTT.